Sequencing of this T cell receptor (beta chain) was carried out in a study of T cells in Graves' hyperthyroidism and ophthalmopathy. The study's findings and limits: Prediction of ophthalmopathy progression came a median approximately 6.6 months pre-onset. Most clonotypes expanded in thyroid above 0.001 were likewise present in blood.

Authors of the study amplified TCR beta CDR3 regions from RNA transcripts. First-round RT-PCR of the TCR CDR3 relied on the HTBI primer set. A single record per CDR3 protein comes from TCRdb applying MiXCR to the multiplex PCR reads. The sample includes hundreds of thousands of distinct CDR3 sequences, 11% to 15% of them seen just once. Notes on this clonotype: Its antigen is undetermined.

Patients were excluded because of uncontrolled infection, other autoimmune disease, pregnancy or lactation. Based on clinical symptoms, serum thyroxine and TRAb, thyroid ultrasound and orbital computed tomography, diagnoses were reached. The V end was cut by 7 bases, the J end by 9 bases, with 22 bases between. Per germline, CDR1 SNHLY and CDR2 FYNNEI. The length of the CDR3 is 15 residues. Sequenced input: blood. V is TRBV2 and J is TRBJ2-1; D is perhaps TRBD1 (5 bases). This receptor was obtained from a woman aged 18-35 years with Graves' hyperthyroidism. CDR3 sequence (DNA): TGTGCCAGCAACGACAGACCGACCGCCTATGGTGAGCAGTTCTTC. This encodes CASNDRPTAYGEQFF.